This T cell receptor beta chain emerged from a study of identifying expanded T cells in peripheral blood. Regarding the study as a whole: Over approximately two and four weeks, about 15 and 19 clones changed, versus around 1.1 between replicates. Across healthy donors, higher total template counts meant significantly greater approximately 2-week count variance.

Libraries were prepared by immunoSEQ multiplex PCR; TCRdb keeps only in-frame clonotypes and omits some of them. Among about 89,000 clones listed, 88% were seen once. To note about this clone: Its antigen is currently unknown.

The V end was cut by 1 base, the J end by 2 bases, with 6 bases between. Germline V gene lookup returns CDR1 MNHEY and CDR2 SMNVEV (reference sequence). The CDR3 contains 14 residues. The receptor's source is a person between 18 and 75 years old in good health. The V and J genes are TRBV27 and TRBJ1-3, with unresolved D. The sequencing input was blood. The CDR3 nucleotides are TGTGCCAGCAGTTTATTTTCTACTGGAAACACCATATATTTT. It yields the protein CASSLFSTGNTIYF.